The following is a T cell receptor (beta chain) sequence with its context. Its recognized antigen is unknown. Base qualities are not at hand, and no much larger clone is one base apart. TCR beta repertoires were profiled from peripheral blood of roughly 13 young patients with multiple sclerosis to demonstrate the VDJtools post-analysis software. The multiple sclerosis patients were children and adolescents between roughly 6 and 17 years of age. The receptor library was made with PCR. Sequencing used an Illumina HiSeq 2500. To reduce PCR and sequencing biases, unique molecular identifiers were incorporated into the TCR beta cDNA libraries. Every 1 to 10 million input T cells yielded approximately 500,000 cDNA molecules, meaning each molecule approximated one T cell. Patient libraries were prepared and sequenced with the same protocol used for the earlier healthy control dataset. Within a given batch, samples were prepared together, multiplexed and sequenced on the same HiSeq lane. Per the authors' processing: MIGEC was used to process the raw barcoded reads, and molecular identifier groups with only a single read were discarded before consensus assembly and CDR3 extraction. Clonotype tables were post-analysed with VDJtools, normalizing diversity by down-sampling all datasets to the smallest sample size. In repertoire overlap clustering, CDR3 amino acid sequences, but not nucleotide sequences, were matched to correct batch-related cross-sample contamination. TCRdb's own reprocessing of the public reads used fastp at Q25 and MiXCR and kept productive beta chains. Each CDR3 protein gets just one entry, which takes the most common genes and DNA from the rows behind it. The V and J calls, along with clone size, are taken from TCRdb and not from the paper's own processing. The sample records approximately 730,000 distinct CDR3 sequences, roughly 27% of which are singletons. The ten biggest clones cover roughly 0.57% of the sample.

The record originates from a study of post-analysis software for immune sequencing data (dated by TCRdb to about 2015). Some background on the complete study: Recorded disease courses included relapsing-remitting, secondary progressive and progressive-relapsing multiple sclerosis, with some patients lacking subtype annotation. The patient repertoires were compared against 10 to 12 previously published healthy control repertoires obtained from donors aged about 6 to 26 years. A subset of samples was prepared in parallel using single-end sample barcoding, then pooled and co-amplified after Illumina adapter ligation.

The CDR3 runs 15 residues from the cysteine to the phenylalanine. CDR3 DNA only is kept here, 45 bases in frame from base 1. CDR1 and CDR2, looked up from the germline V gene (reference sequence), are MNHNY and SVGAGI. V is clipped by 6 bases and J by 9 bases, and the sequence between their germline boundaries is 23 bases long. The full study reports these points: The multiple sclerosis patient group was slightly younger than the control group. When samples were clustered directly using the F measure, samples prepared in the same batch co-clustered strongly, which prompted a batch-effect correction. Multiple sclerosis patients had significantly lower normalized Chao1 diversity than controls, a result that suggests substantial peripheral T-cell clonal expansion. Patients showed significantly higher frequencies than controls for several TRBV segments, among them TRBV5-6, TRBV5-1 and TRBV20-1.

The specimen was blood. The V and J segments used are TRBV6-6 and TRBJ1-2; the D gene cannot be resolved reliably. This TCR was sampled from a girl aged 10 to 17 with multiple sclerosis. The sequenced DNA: TGTGCCAGCAGGCCTACTTTCGTCAGCGTTTGGAGCTACACCTTC. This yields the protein CASRPTFVSVWSYTF.